This entry concerns a single T cell receptor (beta chain). Its matching antigen is unknown. The data derive from a study of cytomegalovirus exposure and HLA in healthy donors. About the research overall: Researchers previously reported finding 90 million to 130 million unique TCR beta sequences from about 179 million T cells. General study findings and limits: Sequencing likely caused a cluster of highly shared sequence variants. A later analysis, which compared TCR beta chains of equal frequency, found the HLA-associated ones more clonally expanded.

This CDR3 is 12 amino acids long. V was pared by 5 bases and J by 8 bases, with 10 bases between. CDR1 WSHSY and CDR2 SAAADI come from the germline V gene. PCR primers comprised 60 Vbeta and 13 Jbeta primers. Original methodology: There were about 80 million unique TCR beta chains by a later count, and approximately 10 million of them were shared. Method: immunoSEQ multiplex PCR; TCRdb's copy keeps in-frame clones and lacks some. The DNA was the basis for D and trimming; V, J and clone size are from that table. The sample carries about 130,000 clones, around 86% recorded once. The chain combines TRBV10-2 with TRBJ2-1; D may be TRBD1 (5 bases). The sequence came from a woman aged 45-60 years in good health and CMV-seropositive. The sequenced material came from PBMCs. The CDR3 sequence: CASSFWGYEQFF. The CDR3 nucleotides are TGCGCCAGCAGTTTTTGGGGCTATGAGCAGTTCTTC.